This TCR beta chain was obtained from a study of glioma-infiltrating T cells. Study as a whole: Presurgical dexamethasone in glioma patients lasted six or fewer days. Study results and limitations: Shared blood CDR3 signature motifs marked patients with low tissue-blood divergence. Gliomas, especially low-grade, showed above-expected tissue-blood divergence; non-neoplastic patients showed below.

V lost 5 bases to trimming and J lost 1 base, with 17 bases between them. Germline CDR1 SEHNR, CDR2 FQNEAQ (reference sequence). The CDR3 runs to 16 residues. Concerning this clonotype: Its matching antigen is unknown.

Using RNA template, CDR3s of TCR alpha and beta were amplified with iRepertoire arm-PCR. TCRdb reprocessed the multiplex PCR reads with MiXCR, giving one entry per CDR3 protein. The top ten clones hold 12% of a sample with a few hundred thousand distinct CDR3 sequences, about two fifths of them seen once. V and J are TRBV7-9 and TRBJ1-1; D gene unclear. The TCR comes from a human donor with low-grade glioma or glioblastoma, undergoing nonglioma brain surgery, or in good health (not recorded which). Material for sequencing was glioma tissue, nonneoplastic brain tissue, or PBMCs (not recorded which). The CDR3 DNA reads TGTGCCAGCAGCCCCACGGTCTCCCTAAGGAACACTGAAGCTTTCTTT. Its protein product is CASSPTVSLRNTEAFF. The entire variable domain, with the rest obtained from reference TRBV7-9 and TRBJ1-1, is as follows: DTGVSQNPRHKITKRGQNVTFRCDPISEHNRLYWYRQTLGQGPEFLTYFQNEAQLEKSRLLSDRFSAERPKGSFSTLEIQRTEQGDSAMYLCASSPTVSLRNTEAFFGQGTRLTVV.